The clone carrying this TCR beta chain was detected once. This entry comes from a study of blood T cell repertoires in COVID-19. Exposed enrollees had met someone with a PCR-confirmed or clinician-diagnosed COVID-19 case at some point within the 2 weeks before study entry. The protocol was immunoSEQ multiplex PCR, while the TCRdb copy is restricted to in-frame clones and leaves out a portion. The sample comprises about 320,000 clones, 85% of which are singletons, and under 2% rests with the top ten. This CDR3 is 11 amino acids long. Germline CDR1 KGHDR, CDR2 SFDVKD. With 2 bases removed from V and 9 bases from J, the gap between germline ends came to 4 bases.

The clonotype was recovered from a woman in her twenties or thirties who had been exposed to COVID-19. The specimen was PBMCs or T cells enriched from blood (not recorded which). The chain recombines TRBV24-1 with TRBJ1-3; the D is unclear. In nucleotides, the CDR3 is TGTGCCACCAGTGATTCTAGCACCATATATTTT. Amino acids: CATSDSSTIYF.